The rows below give T cell receptor beta chains drawn from one sample of a study of T cells in localized non-small cell lung cancer. Data came from immunoSEQ multiplex PCR; TCRdb stores just in-frame clones and leaves some out. The sample includes around 130,000 clones, roughly 90% of them seen just once. The sequenced sample was peripheral blood, obtained before any cancer treatment. These receptors all stem from a female donor of 60 years or more with stage I lung adenocarcinoma. The CDR3 runs from the conserved cysteine through the conserved F or W. A D gene is named only where the DNA matches it firmly. Some rows have no size entry. The others give once, few or many, or a class for an expanded clone.

NA	TRBJ1-1	TRBV5-5	NA	CASSLDPGNTEAFF	TGTGCCAGCAGCTTGGACCCGGGGAACACTGAAGCTTTCTTT
NA	TRBJ2-5	TRBV7-3	TRBD2	CASSSGLAGVETRYF	TGTGCCAGCAGCTCGGGACTAGCGGGAGTGGAGACCCGGTACTTC
NA	TRBJ2-2	TRBV7-2	TRBD1	CASSFPRDRATGELFF	TGTGCCAGCAGCTTCCCACGAGACAGGGCAACCGGGGAGCTGTTTTTT
NA	TRBJ1-2	TRBV5-1	NA	CASRFGLYTYGYTF	TGCGCCAGCAGGTTTGGTTTGTATACGTATGGCTACACCTTC
NA	TRBJ1-2	TRBV28	NA	CASSSPNRDYGYTF	TGTGCCAGCAGCTCTCCCAACCGAGACTATGGCTACACCTTC
NA	TRBJ2-7	TRBV5-1	NA	CASTPTQDRELVPYEQYF	TGCGCCAGCACCCCGACGCAGGACCGCGAGCTGGTCCCCTACGAGCAGTACTTC
once	TRBJ2-7	TRBV27	NA	CASSRSNEQYF	TGTGCCAGCAGTCGCTCCAACGAGCAGTACTTC
NA	TRBJ2-7	TRBV18	NA	CASSSRQPESSYEQYF	TGTGCCAGCTCATCTAGGCAACCAGAAAGCTCCTACGAGCAGTACTTC
NA	TRBJ2-3	TRBV4-1	NA	CASSSGLSTDTQYF	TGCGCCAGCAGCTCTGGTCTTAGCACAGATACGCAGTATTTT
NA	TRBJ2-5	TRBV7-8	NA	CASSLQETQYF	TGTGCCAGCAGCTTACAAGAGACCCAGTACTTC
NA	TRBJ2-1	TRBV27	TRBD2	CASVRTSGRSSYNEQFF	TGTGCCAGCGTACGGACTAGCGGGAGGAGCTCCTACAATGAGCAGTTCTTC
NA	TRBJ2-3	TRBV25-1	NA	CASSDTRRATDTQYF	TGTGCCAGCAGTGATACGCGCCGCGCCACAGATACGCAGTATTTT
NA	TRBJ2-2	TRBV7-3	NA	CASSQSPNTGELFF	TGTGCCAGCTCACAGTCTCCGAACACCGGGGAGCTGTTTTTT
many	TRBJ1-2	TRBV15	NA	CATSAGDYGYTF	TGTGCCACCAGCGCAGGGGACTATGGCTACACCTTC
NA	TRBJ1-2	TRBV7-9	TRBD1	CASSTQTGDYGYTF	TGTGCCAGCAGCACCCAGACAGGGGACTATGGCTACACCTTC
NA	TRBJ2-3	TRBV7-2	TRBD2	CASRATSGRAGTDTQYF	TGTGCCAGCAGGGCGACTAGCGGGAGGGCCGGGACAGATACGCAGTATTTT
NA	TRBJ1-6	TRBV5-1	NA	CASSLGRGADSPLHF	TGCGCCAGCAGCTTGGGCAGGGGCGCGGATTCACCCCTCCACTTT
NA	TRBJ2-7	TRBV4-1	NA	CASSHEPTGLEYEQYF	TGCGCCAGCAGCCACGAACCAACAGGCCTCGAATACGAGCAGTACTTC
NA	TRBJ2-7	TRBV7-3	NA	CASSLNSWPDEQYF	TGTGCCAGCAGCTTAAATTCATGGCCTGACGAGCAGTACTTC
NA	TRBJ2-7	TRBV7-9	NA	CASVFSGPSYEQYF	TGTGCCAGCGTCTTTTCCGGACCCTCGTACGAGCAGTACTTC
once	TRBJ2-1	TRBV11-3	NA	CASSHSLDEQFF	TGTGCCAGCAGCCATAGTTTGGATGAGCAGTTCTTC
NA	TRBJ1-1	TRBV19	TRBD1	CASSWQGGFNTEAFF	TGTGCCAGTAGTTGGCAGGGGGGATTTAACACTGAAGCTTTCTTT
NA	TRBJ2-6	TRBV6-1	NA	CASSDPGTIGTGANVLTF	TGTGCCAGCAGTGACCCAGGGACAATCGGCACTGGGGCCAACGTCCTGACTTTC
NA	TRBJ2-3	TRBV6-1	TRBD1	CASSGDRGTDTQYF	TGTGCCAGCAGTGGTGACAGGGGCACAGATACGCAGTATTTT
NA	TRBJ2-7	TRBV5-6	NA	CASSLRVLASVEQYF	TGTGCCAGCAGCTTGCGGGTCTTGGCCTCGGTCGAGCAGTACTTC
NA	TRBJ1-1	TRBV2	NA	CASRGHMNTEAFF	TGTGCCAGCAGGGGCCACATGAACACTGAAGCTTTCTTT
NA	TRBJ2-1	TRBV5-1	NA	CASSLDRVGNEQFF	TGCGCCAGCAGCTTGGATAGAGTGGGCAATGAGCAGTTCTTC
NA	TRBJ2-1	TRBV29-1	NA	CSAGDIRQFF	TGCAGCGCAGGGGACATTAGGCAGTTCTTC
once	TRBJ2-5	TRBV4-2	TRBD1	CASSQEVGTGPQETQYF	TGTGCCAGCAGCCAAGAAGTTGGGACAGGGCCTCAAGAGACCCAGTACTTC
NA	TRBJ2-7	TRBV6-1	NA	CASLRSGEQYF	TGTGCCAGCCTCCGGAGCGGCGAGCAGTACTTC
NA	TRBJ1-5	TRBV19	TRBD1	CASSTGGAQPQHF	TGTGCCAGTAGTACAGGGGGCGCCCAGCCCCAGCATTTT
NA	TRBJ2-1	TRBV7-6	NA	CASSLAEGVHNEQFF	TGTGCCAGCAGCCTAGCAGAGGGGGTACACAATGAGCAGTTCTTC
NA	TRBJ1-5	TRBV5-5	TRBD1	CASSLRTGFNQPQHF	TGTGCCAGCAGCTTGAGGACAGGGTTCAATCAGCCCCAGCATTTT
NA	TRBJ2-1	TRBV28	NA	CASSTSGVEQFF	TGTGCCAGCAGTACATCGGGAGTTGAGCAGTTCTTC
NA	TRBJ2-5	TRBV19	TRBD2	CASSNGGKVGETQYF	TGTGCCAGTAGCAACGGGGGGAAAGTCGGAGAGACCCAGTACTTC
NA	TRBJ2-5	TRBV28	NA	CASSLGLGAPRRETQYF	TGTGCCAGCAGTTTGGGGTTGGGGGCCCCCAGGCGAGAGACCCAGTACTTC
NA	TRBJ1-2	TRBV6-5	NA	CASSYYQGLGYTF	TGTGCCAGCAGTTACTACCAGGGGTTGGGCTACACCTTC
NA	TRBJ2-1	TRBV11-2	TRBD2	CASSLISGRTNEQFF	TGTGCCAGCAGCTTAATTAGCGGGAGGACTAATGAGCAGTTCTTC
NA	TRBJ2-5	TRBV30	NA	CAWSGPGRQETQYF	TGTGCCTGGAGTGGACCCGGACGCCAAGAGACCCAGTACTTC